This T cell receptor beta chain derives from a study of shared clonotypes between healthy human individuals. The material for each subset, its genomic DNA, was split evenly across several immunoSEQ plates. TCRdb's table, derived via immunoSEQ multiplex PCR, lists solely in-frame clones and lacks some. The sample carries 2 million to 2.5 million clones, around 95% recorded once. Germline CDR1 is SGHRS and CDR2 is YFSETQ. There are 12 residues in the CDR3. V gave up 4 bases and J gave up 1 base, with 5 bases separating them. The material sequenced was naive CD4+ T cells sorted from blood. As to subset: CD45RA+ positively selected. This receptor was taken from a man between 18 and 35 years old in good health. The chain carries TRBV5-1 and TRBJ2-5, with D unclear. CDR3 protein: CASSEIQETQYF. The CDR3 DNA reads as TGCGCCAGCAGCGAGATCCAAGAGACCCAGTACTTC.